The TCR beta chain described here comes from a study of OX40 agonist ivuxolimab in advanced cancers. With respect to the entire study: Ivuxolimab, which targeted the costimulatory receptor OX40 (CD134), was an agonistic, fully human IgG2 monoclonal antibody. Intravenous ivuxolimab was administered to patients every 2 weeks at six dose levels: 0.01, 0.1, 0.3, 1.5, 3 and 10 mg/kg. Of the 50 to 55 patients in dose escalation, about 20 had hepatocellular carcinoma, some 15 had melanoma, 9 had renal cell carcinoma and 9 had head and neck cancer. The dose-escalation cohort was around 83% male with a mean age of approximately 60 years, ranging from about 23 to 85. Patients were allowed to have had prior anti-PD-1, anti-PD-L1 or anti-CTLA-4 therapy, and 40% of the dose-escalation patients had previously received checkpoint inhibitors. Partial responses occurred in three dose-escalation patients: two with cutaneous melanoma and one with hepatocellular carcinoma. The point of sequencing TCRbeta in the periphery was to test whether ivuxolimab changed TCR sequence diversity and drove clonal T-cell expansion. The paper reports the monotherapy dose-escalation portion (N ≈ 50 patients) of the phase I ivuxolimab trial.

The research as a whole found: After ivuxolimab, more expanded clones were found on average in CD8+ T cells than in CD4+ T cells. The antigen specificity of the peripheral T cells that underwent clonal expansion was not determined. In partial responders in the 0.1-3.0 mg/kg groups, normalized peripheral clonal expansion was found to be among the lowest, especially among CD8+ T cells. Low levels of normalized T-cell clonal expansion were also shown by some nonresponding patients. At doses of 0.1 to 3.0 mg/kg, clonal expansion of both CD4+ and CD8+ T cells in blood was seen between baseline and week 6.

Genomic DNA was isolated from the sorted cells so that the TCRbeta CDR3 region could be sequenced. TCRbeta CDR3 regions were sequenced using the immunoSEQ Assay. TCRdb obtained this table from immuneACCESS and retained in-frame rearrangements with V and J assigned. These tables miss some clones; where compared with another copy, unresolved V genes account for less than half of the shortfall, and the remainder is unexplained. The sample has roughly 140,000 clones on record, approximately 94% of them singletons. The top ten clones comprise about 0.31% of the sample. CDR1 and CDR2 (LNHNV, YYDKDF) derive from the germline V gene (reference sequence). The V and J ends are trimmed by 2 bases and 14 bases, leaving 21 bases between them. Spanning cysteine to phenylalanine, the CDR3 consists of 14 amino acids. Only CDR3 DNA is held: 42 bases, read in frame from base 1. Only one count was recorded for this clone. Its antigen specificity is not known. Base qualities are not provided; no much larger clone lies one nucleotide away.

Patients with autoimmune disease history or receiving systemic immunosuppression were excluded from the trial. Peripheral blood for TCR sequencing was drawn from every dose cohort at baseline, at cycle 4 day 1 and at cycle 7 day 1. Samples were obtained from an open-label, multicenter, first-in-human phase I dose-escalation trial of ivuxolimab. Adults with locally advanced or metastatic head and neck squamous cell, hepatocellular, melanoma or renal cell carcinoma were enrolled in the trial. Before TCR sequencing, CD4+ and CD8+ T cells were separately sorted from peripheral blood. This receptor was obtained from an adult with an advanced solid tumor such as melanoma, head and neck, liver or kidney cancer. Specimen: CD4+ or CD8+ T cells sorted from blood, collected in a trial of the OX40 agonist ivuxolimab. The rearranged chain carries TRBV15 and TRBJ1-2; the D gene is perhaps TRBD1, from 6 matching bases. The CDR3 loop reads CATSRSGGGPPGTF. The bases read TGTGCCACCAGCAGAAGCGGGGGCGGCCCCCCGGGTACCTTC.